This TCR beta chain was found in a study of blood T cell repertoires in COVID-19. Across the study: In each case, the material was cDNA or gDNA derived from T cells, B-cell-depleted T cells, or PBMCs.

This clone was counted once. The participants were between roughly 18 and 100 years old and came from some 23 US areas. CDR1 and CDR2 from the germline V gene are SGHAT and FQNNGV. Trimming stripped 0 bases from V and 4 bases from J, with 16 bases between. The CDR3 covers 16 residues. Some clones are missing from TCRdb's copy, which holds only in-frame ones; the method was immunoSEQ multiplex PCR. The sample carries hundreds of thousands of clones, about 88% recorded once. The TCR comes from a woman aged 40-49 years who had recovered from COVID-19. The sequencing input was PBMCs or T cells enriched from blood (not recorded which). The chain carries TRBV11-2 and TRBJ2-7; a possible D gene is TRBD2 (5 bases). The CDR3 is CASSLEGVQRVYEQYF. The DNA of the CDR3 is TGTGCCAGCAGCTTAGAAGGTGTACAGAGGGTTTACGAGCAGTACTTC.